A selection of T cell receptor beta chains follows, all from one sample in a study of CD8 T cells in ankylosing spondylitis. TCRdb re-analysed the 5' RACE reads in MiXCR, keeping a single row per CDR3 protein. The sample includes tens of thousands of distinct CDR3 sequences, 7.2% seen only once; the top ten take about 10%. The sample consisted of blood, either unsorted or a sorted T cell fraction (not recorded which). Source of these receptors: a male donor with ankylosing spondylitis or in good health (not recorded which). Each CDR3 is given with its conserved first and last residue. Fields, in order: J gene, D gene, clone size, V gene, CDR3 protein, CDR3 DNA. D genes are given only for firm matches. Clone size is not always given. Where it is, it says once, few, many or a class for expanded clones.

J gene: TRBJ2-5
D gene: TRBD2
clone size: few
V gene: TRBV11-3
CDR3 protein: CASSLGTGGRYQETQYF
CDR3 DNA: TGTGCCAGCAGCTTAGGAACGGGAGGGCGGTACCAAGAGACCCAGTACTTC

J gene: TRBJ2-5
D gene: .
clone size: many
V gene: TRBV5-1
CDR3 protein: CASSLGVTQETQYF
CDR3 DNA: TGCGCCAGCAGCTTAGGGGTAACCCAAGAGACCCAGTACTTC

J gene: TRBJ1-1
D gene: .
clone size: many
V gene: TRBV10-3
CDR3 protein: CAIRTKDGTEAFF
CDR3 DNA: TGTGCCATCAGAACGAAGGACGGCACTGAAGCTTTCTTT

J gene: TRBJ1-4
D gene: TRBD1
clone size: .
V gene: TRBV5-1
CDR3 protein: CASSPYGTVLEKLFF
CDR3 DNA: TGCGCCAGCAGTCCATATGGGACAGTTCTCGAAAAACTGTTTTTT

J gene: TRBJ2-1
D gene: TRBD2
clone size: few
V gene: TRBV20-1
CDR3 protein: CSAASRDYLSSYNEQFF
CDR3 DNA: TGCAGTGCCGCTAGCCGGGACTACCTGAGCTCCTACAATGAGCAGTTCTTC

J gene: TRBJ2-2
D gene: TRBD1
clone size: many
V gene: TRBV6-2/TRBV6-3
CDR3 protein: CASSPVTGQEELFF
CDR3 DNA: TGTGCCAGCAGTCCTGTGACAGGACAGGAGGAGCTGTTTTTT

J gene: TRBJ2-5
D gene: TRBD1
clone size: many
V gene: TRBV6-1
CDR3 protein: CASSNYGQGRETQHF
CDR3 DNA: TGTGCCAGCAGCAATTACGGACAGGGGAGGGAGACCCAGCACTTC

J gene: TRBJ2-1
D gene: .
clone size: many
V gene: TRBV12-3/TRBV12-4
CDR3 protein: CASLKGPSVNNEQFF
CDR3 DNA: TGTGCCAGCCTCAAGGGGCCCTCGGTTAACAATGAGCAGTTCTTC

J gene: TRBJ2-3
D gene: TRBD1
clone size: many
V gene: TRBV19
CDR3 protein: CATRDRGTDTQYF
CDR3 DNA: TGTGCCACCAGGGACAGGGGTACGGATACGCAGTATTTT

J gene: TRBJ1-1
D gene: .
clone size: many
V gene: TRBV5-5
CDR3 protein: CASSSNTEAFF
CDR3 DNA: TGTGCCAGCAGTTCCAACACTGAAGCTTTCTTT

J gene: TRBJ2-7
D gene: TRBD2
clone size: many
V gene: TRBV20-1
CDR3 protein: CSARLGLARAEQYF
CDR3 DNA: TGCAGTGCTAGGTTGGGACTAGCGAGGGCCGAGCAGTACTTC

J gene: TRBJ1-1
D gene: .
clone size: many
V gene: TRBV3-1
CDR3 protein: CASSQQATYTEAFF
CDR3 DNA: TGTGCCAGCAGCCAACAAGCCACATACACTGAAGCTTTCTTT

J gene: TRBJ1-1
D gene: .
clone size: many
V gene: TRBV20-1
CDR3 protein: CSARYTRNTEAFF
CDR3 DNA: TGCAGTGCCCGATACACAAGGAACACTGAAGCTTTCTTT

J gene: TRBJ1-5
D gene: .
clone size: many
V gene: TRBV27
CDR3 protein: CASSLTAHSNQPQHF
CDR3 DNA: TGTGCCAGCAGTTTGACAGCGCATAGCAATCAGCCCCAGCATTTT

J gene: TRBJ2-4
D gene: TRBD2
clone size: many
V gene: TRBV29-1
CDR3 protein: CSLRGRENIQYF
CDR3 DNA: TGCAGCCTCCGGGGGAGGGAAAACATTCAGTACTTC

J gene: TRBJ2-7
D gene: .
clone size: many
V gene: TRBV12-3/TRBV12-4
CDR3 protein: CASSLLVPGEQYF
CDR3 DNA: TGTGCCAGCAGTTTGCTGGTCCCGGGGGAGCAGTACTTC

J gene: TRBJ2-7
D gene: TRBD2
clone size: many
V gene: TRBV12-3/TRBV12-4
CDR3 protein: CASSFGTRGREQYF
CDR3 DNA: TGTGCCAGCAGCTTCGGGACTAGAGGGCGCGAGCAGTACTTC

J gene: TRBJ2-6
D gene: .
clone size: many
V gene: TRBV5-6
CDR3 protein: CASSSPTSGANVLTF
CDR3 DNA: TGTGCCAGCAGCTCCCCCACCTCTGGGGCCAACGTCCTGACTTTC

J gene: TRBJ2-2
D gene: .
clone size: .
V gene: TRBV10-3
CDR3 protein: CATRIGDLDTGELFF
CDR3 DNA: TGTGCCACACGTATTGGGGATTTGGACACCGGGGAGCTGTTTTTT

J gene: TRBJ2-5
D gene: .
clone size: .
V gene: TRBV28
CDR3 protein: CASSLQGGSQETQYF
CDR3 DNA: TGTGCCAGCAGTTTGCAGGGGGGGAGTCAAGAGACCCAGTACTTC

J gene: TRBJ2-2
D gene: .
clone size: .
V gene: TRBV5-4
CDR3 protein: CASSEEWDVNTGELFF
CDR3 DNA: TGTGCCAGCAGCGAGGAATGGGACGTCAACACCGGGGAGCTGTTTTTT

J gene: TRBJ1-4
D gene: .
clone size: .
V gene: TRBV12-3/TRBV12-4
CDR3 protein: CASSPNHEGLFF
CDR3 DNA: TGTGCCAGCAGTCCCAACCATGAAGGGCTGTTTTTT

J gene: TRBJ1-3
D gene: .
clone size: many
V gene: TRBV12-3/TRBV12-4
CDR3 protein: CASSLTGNTIYF
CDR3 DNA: TGTGCCAGCAGTTTGACCGGAAACACCATATATTTT

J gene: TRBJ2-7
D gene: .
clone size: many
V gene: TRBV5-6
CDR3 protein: CASSFRFGTYEQYF
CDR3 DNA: TGTGCCAGCAGCTTTCGTTTCGGAACCTACGAGCAGTACTTC

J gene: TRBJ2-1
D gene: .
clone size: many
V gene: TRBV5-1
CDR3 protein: CASGTWASRNEQFF
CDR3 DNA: TGCGCCAGCGGCACTTGGGCCAGCCGGAATGAGCAGTTCTTC

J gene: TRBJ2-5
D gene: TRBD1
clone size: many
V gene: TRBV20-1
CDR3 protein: CSAPRTGEYLETQYF
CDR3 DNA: TGCAGTGCGCCGCGGACAGGGGAGTATCTGGAGACCCAGTACTTC

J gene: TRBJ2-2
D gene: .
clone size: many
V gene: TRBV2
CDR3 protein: CASSSTTNTGELFF
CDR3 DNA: TGTGCCAGCAGTTCTACTACGAACACCGGGGAGCTGTTTTTT

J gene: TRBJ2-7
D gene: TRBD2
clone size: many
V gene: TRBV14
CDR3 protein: CASSQDRLAGSYEQYF
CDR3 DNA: TGTGCCAGCAGCCAAGATCGACTAGCGGGAAGCTACGAGCAGTACTTC

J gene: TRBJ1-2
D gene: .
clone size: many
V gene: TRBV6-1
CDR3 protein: CASKGRLEDGYTF
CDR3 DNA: TGTGCCAGCAAGGGACGCCTGGAGGATGGCTACACCTTC

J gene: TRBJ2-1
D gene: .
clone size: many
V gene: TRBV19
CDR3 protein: CASSIRRSSYNEQFF
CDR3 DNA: TGTGCCAGTAGTATAAGGAGGAGCTCCTACAATGAGCAGTTCTTC

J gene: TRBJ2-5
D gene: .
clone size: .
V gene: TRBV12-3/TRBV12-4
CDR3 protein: CAVSGTGPRATQYF
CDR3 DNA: TGTGCGGTAAGCGGAACAGGCCCAAGGGCGACCCAGTACTTC

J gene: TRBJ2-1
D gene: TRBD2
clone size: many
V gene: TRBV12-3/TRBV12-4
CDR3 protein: CASSPDRLAGGYEQFF
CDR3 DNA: TGTGCCAGCAGTCCTGATCGACTAGCGGGAGGGTATGAGCAGTTCTTC

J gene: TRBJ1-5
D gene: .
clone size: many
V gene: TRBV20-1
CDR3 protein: CSARTDGSSNQPQHF
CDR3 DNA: TGCAGTGCTAGAACCGACGGGAGTAGCAATCAGCCCCAGCATTTT

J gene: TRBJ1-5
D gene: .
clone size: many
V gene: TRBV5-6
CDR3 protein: CASSLAGQPQHF
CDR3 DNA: TGTGCCAGCAGCTTGGCTGGTCAGCCCCAGCATTTT

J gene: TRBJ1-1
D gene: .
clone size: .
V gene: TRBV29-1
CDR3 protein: CSARDGNTEAFF
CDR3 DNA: TGCAGCGCCCGGGACGGGAACACTGAAGCTTTCTTT

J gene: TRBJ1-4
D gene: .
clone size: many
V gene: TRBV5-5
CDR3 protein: CASSPRGEKLFF
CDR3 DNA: TGTGCCAGCAGCCCCAGGGGTGAAAAACTGTTTTTT

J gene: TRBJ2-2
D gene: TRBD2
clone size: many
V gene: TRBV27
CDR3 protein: CASSLRTSPGELFF
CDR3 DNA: TGTGCCAGCAGTCTGCGGACTAGTCCCGGGGAGCTGTTTTTT

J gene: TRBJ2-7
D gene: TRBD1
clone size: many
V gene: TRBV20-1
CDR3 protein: CSAINSGQGAFEQYF
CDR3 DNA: TGCAGTGCCATAAATAGTGGACAGGGGGCATTCGAGCAGTACTTC

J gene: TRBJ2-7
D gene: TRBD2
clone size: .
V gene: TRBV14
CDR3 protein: CASSHGLGTTIYEQYF
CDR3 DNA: TGTGCCAGCAGTCATGGGCTCGGGACTACTATCTACGAGCAGTACTTC

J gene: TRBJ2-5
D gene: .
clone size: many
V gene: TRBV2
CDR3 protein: CASRRVADQETQYF
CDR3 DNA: TGTGCCAGCAGGAGGGTAGCGGATCAAGAGACCCAGTACTTC

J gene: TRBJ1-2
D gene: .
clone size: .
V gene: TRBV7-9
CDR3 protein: CASSLATATGGYTF
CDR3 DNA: TGTGCCAGCAGCTTAGCGACAGCCACGGGAGGCTACACCTTC

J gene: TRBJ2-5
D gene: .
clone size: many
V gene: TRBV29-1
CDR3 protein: CSVKVGSDQTQYF
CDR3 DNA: TGCAGCGTTAAGGTCGGTTCTGACCAGACCCAGTACTTC

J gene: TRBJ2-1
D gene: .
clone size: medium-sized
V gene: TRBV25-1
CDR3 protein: CASRRAPGQGNEQFF
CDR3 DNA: TGTGCCAGCAGACGAGCCCCTGGCCAGGGCAATGAGCAGTTCTTC

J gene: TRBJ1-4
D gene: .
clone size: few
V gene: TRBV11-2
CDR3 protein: CASSRRGGASEKLFF
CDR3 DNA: TGTGCCAGCAGCCGTCGTGGGGGGGCGTCTGAAAAACTGTTTTTT

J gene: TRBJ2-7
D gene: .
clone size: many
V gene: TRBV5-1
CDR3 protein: CASSSSWTAAEQYF
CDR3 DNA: TGCGCCAGCAGCTCCTCATGGACGGCGGCGGAGCAGTACTTC

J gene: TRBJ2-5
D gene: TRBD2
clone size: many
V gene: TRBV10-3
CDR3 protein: CAISARLAGEGEKETQYF
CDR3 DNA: TGTGCCATCAGTGCGAGACTAGCGGGAGAGGGAGAAAAGGAGACCCAGTACTTC

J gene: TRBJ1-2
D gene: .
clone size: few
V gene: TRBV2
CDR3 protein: CASRSGGGDYGYTF
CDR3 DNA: TGTGCCAGCAGGAGCGGGGGCGGAGACTATGGCTACACCTTC

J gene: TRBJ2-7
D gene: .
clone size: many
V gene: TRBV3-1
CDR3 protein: CASSHFGQTYEQYF
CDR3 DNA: TGTGCCAGCAGCCATTTCGGTCAGACCTACGAGCAGTACTTC

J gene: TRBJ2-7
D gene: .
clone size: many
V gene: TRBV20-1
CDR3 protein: CSARGPALSSYEQYF
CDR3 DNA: TGCAGTGCTAGAGGCCCTGCTTTGAGCTCCTACGAGCAGTACTTC

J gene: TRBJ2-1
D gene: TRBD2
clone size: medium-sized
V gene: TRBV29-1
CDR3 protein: CSIGLAGFGEQFF
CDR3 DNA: TGCAGCATTGGACTAGCGGGTTTTGGGGAGCAGTTCTTC

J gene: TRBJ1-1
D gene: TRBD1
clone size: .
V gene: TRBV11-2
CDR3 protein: CASSPGTGILRAFF
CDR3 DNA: TGTGCCAGCAGCCCAGGGACAGGGATCTTGCGGGCTTTCTTT

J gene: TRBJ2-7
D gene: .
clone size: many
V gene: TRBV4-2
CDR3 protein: CASSLQGGGQPYEQYF
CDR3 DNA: TGTGCCAGCAGCCTCCAAGGAGGCGGACAGCCCTACGAGCAGTACTTC

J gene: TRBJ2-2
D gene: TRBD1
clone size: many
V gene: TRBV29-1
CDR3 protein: CSVRTGMNTGELFF
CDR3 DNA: TGCAGCGTGAGGACAGGGATGAACACCGGGGAGCTGTTTTTT

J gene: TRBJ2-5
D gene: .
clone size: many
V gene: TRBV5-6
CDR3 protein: CASSLQFPVGTQYF
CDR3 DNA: TGTGCCAGCAGCTTACAGTTCCCTGTGGGGACCCAGTACTTC

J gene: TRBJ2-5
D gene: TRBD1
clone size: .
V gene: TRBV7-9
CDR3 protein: CASSFRGTEETQYF
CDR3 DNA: TGTGCCAGCAGCTTTCGTGGGACAGAAGAGACCCAGTACTTC

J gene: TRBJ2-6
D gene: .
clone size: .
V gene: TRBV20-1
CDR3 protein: CSARGRSGANVLTF
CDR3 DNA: TGCAGTGCTAGAGGACGGTCCGGGGCCAACGTCCTGACTTTC

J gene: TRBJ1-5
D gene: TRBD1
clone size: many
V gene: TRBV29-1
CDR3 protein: CSVSGQGAQPQHF
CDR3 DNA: TGCAGCGTTTCAGGACAGGGTGCACAGCCCCAGCATTTT

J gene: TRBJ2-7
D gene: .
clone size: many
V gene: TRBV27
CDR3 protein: CASSQGRERGEQYF
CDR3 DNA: TGTGCCAGCAGCCAGGGAAGGGAACGTGGCGAGCAGTACTTC